This record covers a single T cell receptor beta chain. Antigen: not known. This sample was included in a study of OX40 agonist ivuxolimab in advanced cancers. Using immunoSEQ multiplex PCR, the repertoire was profiled, and TCRdb retains in-frame clones only, with some absent. The data contain 60,000 or so clones, 80% to 95% of them seen just once; the ten biggest clones take up 13%. Points from the study as a whole: With doses of 0.1 to 3.0 mg/kg, CD4+ and CD8+ blood T cells had undergone clonal expansion by week 6.

Trimming cost V 2 bases and J 7 bases, with 11 bases left between them. Germline CDR1 is SGHTA and CDR2 is FQGTGA. The CDR3 length is 13 residues. The sample in question was CD4+ or CD8+ T cells sorted from blood, obtained in a trial of the OX40 agonist ivuxolimab. The chain is built from TRBV7-3 and TRBJ1-1; no clear D gene. The clonotype was recovered from an adult with an advanced solid tumor such as melanoma, head and neck, liver or kidney cancer. The DNA of the CDR3 is TGTGCCAGCAGCTTATTAACCCGCAGTGAAGCTTTCTTT. Its translation: CASSLLTRSEAFF. Based on the CDR3 plus reference TRBV7-3 and TRBJ1-1, the full variable domain is GAGVSQTPSNKVTEKGKYVELRCDPISGHTALYWYRQSLGQGPEFLIYFQGTGAADDSGLPNDRFFAVRPEGSVSTLKIQRTERGDSAVYLCASSLLTRSEAFFGQGTRLTVV.